The sequence of this T cell receptor beta chain was determined in a study of TIL therapy for anti-PD-1-resistant metastatic lung cancer. CDR3 length: 12 amino acids. Germline V gene data show CDR1 as SGHNT and CDR2 as YYREEE (reference sequence). Trimming stripped 0 bases from V and 2 bases from J, with 2 bases between. The immunoSEQ assay was v3. Each library reached some 2 million read pairs, or roughly 4.5-6.5 million at deep level. Assay used: immunoSEQ multiplex PCR; TCRdb lists only in-frame clones, some missing. This table holds 35,000 or so clones, roughly 70% found once. Sample time point: pre-treatment sample, taken before nivolumab and TIL therapy. On this clone: The same CDR3 can be traced to other DNA sequences in this sample.

The receptor was derived from a person between 25 and 80 years old with non-small cell lung cancer. The V and J genes are TRBV5-4 and TRBJ2-5, with D hard to call. This specimen was blood, taken at baseline. CDR3: CASSLGQETQYF. The CDR3 DNA sequence: TGTGCCAGCAGCTTGGGACAAGAGACCCAGTACTTC.